The present entry profiles one T cell receptor (beta chain) with its context. Its antigen remains unknown. The data were obtained in a study of monozygotic twins with inflammatory bowel disease. Regarding the study as a whole: With inverse Simpson as the measure, TCRbeta diversity was lower in IBD patients than in healthy co-twins.

TCRalpha and TCRbeta cDNA was put through two nested PCRs of approximately 17 and 9 cycles. Reanalyzing the 5' RACE reads, TCRdb keeps one entry per CDR3 protein, without DNA. The listing contains about 300,000 distinct CDR3 sequences. The germline gives CDR1 SGHTA, CDR2 FQGNSA. This CDR3 is 13 amino acids long. This TCR derives from a human donor with ulcerative colitis or Crohn's disease, or a healthy co-twin of an affected twin (not recorded which). The chain is built from TRBV7-2 and TRBJ2-5. Sequencing used blood. CDR3 region: CASSYSLQETQYF.